This T cell receptor (beta chain) stems from a study of tumor and adjacent non-tumor tissue in lung cancer. Germline-derived CDR1 and CDR2 are MGHRA and YSYEKL. CDR3 length: 15 amino acids. TCRbeta libraries were built with three rounds of nested PCR, modified from ARM-PCR. TCRdb reanalysed the multiplex PCR reads using MiXCR and keeps one entry per CDR3 protein. Seen here are 90,000 to 100,000 distinct CDR3 sequences, 80% observed once, and the top ten hold less than 40%. RNA was extracted from bulk tissue without any cell sorting. This non-tumor lung sample came from over 3 cm beyond the tumor edge. Study findings and constraints: Normal lung showed higher cumulative top 100 clone frequency than tumor.

As for this clonotype: The antigen remains undetermined. One junction end does not reproduce the germline sequence, and a read error may be involved.

The receptor comes from a man in his 60s with small cell lung cancer. The J gene is TRBJ1-2, the V gene TRBV4-1; no reliable D call. Sequences were obtained from distant non-tumor lung tissue. The CDR3 protein is CTSRQGPPENYGYTF. As DNA, the CDR3 is TGCACCAGCAGGCAAGGCCCCCCAGAGAACTATGGCTACACCTTC.